This TCR beta chain comes out of a study of metastatic and nonmetastatic thyroid tumors. Trimming removed 3 bases from V and 0 bases from J, with 9 bases in between. This CDR3 has 15 residues. The germline V gene has CDR1 SGHNT and CDR2 YENEEA. Via MiXCR, TCRdb re-called the PCR reads. The sample has some 13,000 clones; 25% to 35% are singletons. Treatment of any kind had been given to no patient before thyroid surgery. This receptor was obtained from a female donor with papillary thyroid cancer or a benign thyroid nodule (not recorded which). Some clones in this sample may be carry-over from other donors' samples. The chain uses TRBV11-3 and TRBJ1-3; D is uncertain. What was sequenced was tumor tissue. CDR3 in amino acids: CASSLMTSSGNTIYF. CDR3 DNA sequence: TGTGCCAGCAGCTTGATGACCAGCTCTGGAAACACCATATATTTT.